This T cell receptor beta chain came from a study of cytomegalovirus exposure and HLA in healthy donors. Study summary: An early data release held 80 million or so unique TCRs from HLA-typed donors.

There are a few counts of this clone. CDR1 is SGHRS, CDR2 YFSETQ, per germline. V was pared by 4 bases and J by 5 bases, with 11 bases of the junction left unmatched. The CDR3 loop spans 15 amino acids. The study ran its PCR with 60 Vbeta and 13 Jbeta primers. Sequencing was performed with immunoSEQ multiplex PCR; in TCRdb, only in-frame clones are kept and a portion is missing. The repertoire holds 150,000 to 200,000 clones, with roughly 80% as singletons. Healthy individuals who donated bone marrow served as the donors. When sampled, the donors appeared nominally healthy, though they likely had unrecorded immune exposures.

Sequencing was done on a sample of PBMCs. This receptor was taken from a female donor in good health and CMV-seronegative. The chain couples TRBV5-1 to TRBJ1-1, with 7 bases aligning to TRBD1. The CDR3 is CASSTMTGSETEAFF. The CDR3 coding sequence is TGCGCCAGCAGCACTATGACAGGGTCGGAGACTGAAGCTTTCTTT.